These T cell receptor beta chains were read from a single sample in a study of T cell responses to AZD1222 COVID-19 vaccine. Only in-frame clones appear in the TCRdb table, and some are missing; sequencing was by immunoSEQ multiplex PCR. Here the sample spans roughly 100,000 clones, 88% being singletons. The sample consisted of peripheral blood, taken on day 0 of AZD1222 vaccination. Receptors were obtained from an adult in good health. Each CDR3 is given with its conserved first and last residue. The D gene is left open where the match is weak. Clone size is given for some rows only: seen once, a few or many times, or a class if the clone is expanded.

.,TRBV3-1/TRBV3-2,.,TRBJ1-2,CASSPAQGNYGYTF,TGTGCCAGCAGCCCGGCGCAGGGGAACTATGGCTACACCTTC
.,TRBV24-1,few,TRBJ2-3,CATSDSRGSTDTQYF,TGTGCCACCAGTGATTCGCGGGGCAGCACAGATACGCAGTATTTT
TRBD1,TRBV5-8,.,TRBJ2-5,CASSYRTGGVETQYF,TGTGCCAGCAGCTATCGGACAGGGGGCGTAGAGACCCAGTACTTC
.,TRBV4-3,once,TRBJ2-5,CASSLGQGGETQYF,TGCGCCAGCAGCCTCGGACAGGGAGGGGAGACCCAGTACTTC
.,TRBV24-1,.,TRBJ1-5,CATSDPKKGISNQPQHF,TGTGCCACCAGTGATCCAAAGAAAGGGATCAGCAATCAGCCCCAGCATTTT
.,TRBV3-1/TRBV3-2,.,TRBJ1-6,CASSQELGPNSPLHF,TGTGCCAGCAGCCAAGAGCTGGGACCAAATTCACCCCTCCACTTT
TRBD1,TRBV3-1/TRBV3-2,.,TRBJ1-3,CASSQMTGISGNTIYF,TGTGCCAGCAGCCAGATGACAGGGATCTCTGGAAACACCATATATTTT
.,TRBV28,.,TRBJ2-3,CASGTSGLQYF,TGTGCCAGCGGAACATCAGGCCTGCAGTATTTT
.,TRBV5-6,.,TRBJ2-7,CASSGIGGSSYEQYF,TGTGCCAGCAGCGGAATAGGAGGGAGCTCCTACGAGCAGTACTTC
TRBD2,TRBV10-3,.,TRBJ2-3,CATAGLASADTQYF,TGTGCCACCGCGGGACTAGCGAGTGCAGATACGCAGTATTTT
TRBD1,TRBV6-6,.,TRBJ1-1,CASSYSRGRMNTEAFF,TGTGCCAGCAGTTACTCCAGGGGGCGAATGAACACTGAAGCTTTCTTT
TRBD2,TRBV11-2,.,TRBJ2-4,CASSYSGRAVNIQYF,TGTGCCAGCAGTTATAGCGGGAGGGCCGTAAACATTCAGTACTTC
TRBD1,TRBV7-3,.,TRBJ1-1,CASSQDRETEAFF,TGTGCCAGCAGCCAGGACAGGGAGACTGAAGCTTTCTTT
TRBD1,TRBV5-6,.,TRBJ1-6,CASSGTGGDSPLHF,TGTGCCAGCAGCGGGACAGGAGGGGATTCACCCCTCCACTTT
.,TRBV6-6,.,TRBJ2-2,CASSSQGGPGELFF,TGTGCCAGCAGTTCACAGGGAGGCCCCGGGGAGCTGTTTTTT
.,TRBV5-4,.,TRBJ2-2,CASSLDRGKNTGELFF,TGTGCCAGCAGCTTGGACCGGGGAAAGAACACCGGGGAGCTGTTTTTT
TRBD2,TRBV5-1,.,TRBJ2-1,CASSTGAGSLHEQFF,TGCGCCAGCAGCACGGGAGCGGGGTCCCTCCATGAGCAGTTCTTC
.,TRBV23-1,.,TRBJ2-5,CASTASGKETQYF,TGCGCCAGCACCGCGTCGGGGAAAGAGACCCAGTACTTC
TRBD1,TRBV6-5,.,TRBJ1-1,CASSRGQGGIEAFF,TGTGCCAGCAGTCGGGGACAGGGCGGAATTGAAGCTTTCTTT
TRBD2,TRBV19,.,TRBJ2-3,CASSTAGLGATDTQYF,TGTGCCAGTAGTACCGCCGGACTAGGGGCCACAGATACGCAGTATTTT
TRBD2,TRBV5-1,.,TRBJ2-7,CASSWSSGGYEQYF,TGCGCCAGCAGCTGGTCTAGCGGGGGGTACGAGCAGTACTTC
.,TRBV27,.,TRBJ2-7,CASKAEQQSYEQYF,TGTGCCAGCAAGGCGGAACAGCAGTCCTACGAGCAGTACTTC
.,TRBV23-1,few,TRBJ1-2,CASSQGPMRGYTF,TGCGCCAGCAGTCAAGGCCCCATGAGGGGCTACACCTTC
.,TRBV6-6,.,TRBJ1-5,CASSGGDYSNQPQHF,TGTGCCAGCAGTGGGGGAGACTATAGCAATCAGCCCCAGCATTTT
.,TRBV6-4,.,TRBJ1-1,CASSPGTANTEAFF,TGTGCCAGCAGTCCCGGGACGGCGAACACTGAAGCTTTCTTT
TRBD1,TRBV5-1,.,TRBJ2-5,CASSSGGQGPMETQYF,TGCGCCAGCAGCTCGGGGGGACAGGGGCCCATGGAGACCCAGTACTTC
.,TRBV27,.,TRBJ2-5,CASSFFVLGKETQYF,TGTGCCAGCAGTTTTTTTGTCTTGGGGAAAGAGACCCAGTACTTC
TRBD1,TRBV15,.,TRBJ1-4,CATSPKGLDRATEKLFF,TGTGCCACCAGCCCAAAGGGACTAGACAGGGCCACGGAAAAACTGTTTTTT
TRBD2,TRBV10-3,.,TRBJ2-5,CATGSGEQETQYF,TGTGCCACCGGGAGCGGGGAGCAAGAGACCCAGTACTTC
TRBD1,TRBV9,.,TRBJ1-2,CASSVTGEVGGYTF,TGTGCCAGCAGCGTGACAGGGGAAGTGGGGGGCTACACCTTC
.,TRBV6-5,few,TRBJ2-2,CASKGWDTGELFF,TGTGCCAGCAAAGGGTGGGACACCGGGGAGCTGTTTTTT
.,TRBV18,.,TRBJ2-7,CASSLSRDGYYEQYF,TGTGCCAGCTCACTATCCCGGGACGGATACTACGAGCAGTACTTC
.,TRBV21-1,.,TRBJ1-3,CASTHDSAIPLGNTIYF,TGTGCCAGCACGCACGACAGCGCGATCCCCCTTGGAAACACCATATATTTT
TRBD1,TRBV7-2,.,TRBJ1-1,CASSSTGGNTEAFF,TGTGCCAGCAGCTCGACAGGGGGGAACACTGAAGCTTTCTTT
.,TRBV23-1,few,TRBJ1-4,CASIMRREKLFF,TGCGCCAGCATTATGAGGAGAGAAAAACTGTTTTTT
.,TRBV29-1,.,TRBJ2-5,CSVEDEGGGVETQYF,TGCAGCGTTGAAGATGAGGGAGGCGGGGTCGAGACCCAGTACTTC
TRBD1,TRBV6-5,.,TRBJ1-3,CASMEQGAGNTIYF,TGTGCCAGCATGGAACAGGGGGCAGGAAACACCATATATTTT
TRBD1,TRBV11-2,.,TRBJ1-6,CASNSRGPEGSPLHF,TGTGCCAGCAACTCCAGGGGGCCGGAAGGCTCACCCCTCCACTTT
TRBD2,TRBV5-1,.,TRBJ2-2,CASTLAGVGSSGELFF,TGCGCCAGCACCCTAGCGGGAGTAGGTTCGTCCGGGGAGCTGTTTTTT
TRBD1,TRBV5-1,.,TRBJ2-2,CASSLVLGTGLYSGELFF,TGCGCCAGCAGCTTGGTTTTGGGGACAGGGCTGTATTCCGGGGAGCTGTTTTTT
.,TRBV2,.,TRBJ1-5,CASSERDRTQHF,TGTGCCAGCAGTGAAAGAGACAGAACCCAGCATTTT
.,TRBV11-2,.,TRBJ2-6,CASSEGIVDLSSGANVLTF,TGTGCCAGCAGCGAAGGGATAGTTGACCTCAGCTCTGGGGCCAACGTCCTGACTTTC
TRBD2,TRBV18,once,TRBJ2-5,CASSPLLAGVNQETQYF,TGTGCCAGCTCACCATTACTAGCGGGAGTCAACCAAGAGACCCAGTACTTC
TRBD2,TRBV2,once,TRBJ2-2,CASRETSGGTGELFF,TGTGCCAGCAGGGAGACTAGCGGGGGCACCGGGGAGCTGTTTTTT
.,TRBV27,.,TRBJ1-5,CASSAQGPSGNQPQHF,TGTGCCAGCAGTGCCCAGGGGCCTTCGGGCAATCAGCCCCAGCATTTT
.,TRBV20-1,.,TRBJ1-2,CSAGRQDGYTF,TGCAGTGCTGGGAGACAGGACGGCTACACCTTC
.,TRBV18,.,TRBJ2-1,CASSPLEGVGQQFF,TGTGCCAGCTCACCACTCGAAGGGGTAGGTCAGCAGTTCTTC
TRBD2,TRBV28,.,TRBJ2-1,CASSSTSGRAYEQFF,TGTGCCAGCAGCTCTACTAGCGGGAGGGCCTATGAGCAGTTCTTC
.,TRBV15,.,TRBJ2-3,CATSREILFGGTSTDTQYF,TGTGCCACCAGCAGAGAAATATTGTTTGGGGGCACCAGCACAGATACGCAGTATTTT
TRBD2,TRBV6-1,.,TRBJ2-7,CASSAVPSGGHNYEQYF,TGTGCCAGCAGTGCGGTACCTAGCGGGGGGCACAACTACGAGCAGTACTTC
.,TRBV11-1,.,TRBJ2-3,CASSSGLLDTQYF,TGTGCCAGCAGCTCGGGACTTCTCGATACGCAGTATTTT
TRBD1,TRBV27,.,TRBJ1-6,CASSLGQTYNSPLHF,TGTGCCAGCAGTTTGGGACAGACCTATAATTCACCCCTCCACTTT
TRBD2,TRBV28,once,TRBJ2-7,CASSFGGGTGEQYF,TGTGCCAGCAGTTTCGGGGGAGGGACGGGAGAGCAGTACTTC
TRBD1,TRBV2,.,TRBJ1-3,CASTVRTGIRGSGNTIYF,TGTGCCAGCACGGTGAGGACAGGAATAAGGGGCTCTGGAAACACCATATATTTT
TRBD1,TRBV10-2,.,TRBJ1-6,CASNELTDRGPNSPLHF,TGCGCCAGTAATGAGCTGACCGACAGGGGACCCAACTCACCCCTCCACTTT
.,TRBV3-1/TRBV3-2,.,TRBJ2-5,CASSQVKTQYF,TGTGCCAGCAGCCAGGTCAAGACCCAGTACTTC